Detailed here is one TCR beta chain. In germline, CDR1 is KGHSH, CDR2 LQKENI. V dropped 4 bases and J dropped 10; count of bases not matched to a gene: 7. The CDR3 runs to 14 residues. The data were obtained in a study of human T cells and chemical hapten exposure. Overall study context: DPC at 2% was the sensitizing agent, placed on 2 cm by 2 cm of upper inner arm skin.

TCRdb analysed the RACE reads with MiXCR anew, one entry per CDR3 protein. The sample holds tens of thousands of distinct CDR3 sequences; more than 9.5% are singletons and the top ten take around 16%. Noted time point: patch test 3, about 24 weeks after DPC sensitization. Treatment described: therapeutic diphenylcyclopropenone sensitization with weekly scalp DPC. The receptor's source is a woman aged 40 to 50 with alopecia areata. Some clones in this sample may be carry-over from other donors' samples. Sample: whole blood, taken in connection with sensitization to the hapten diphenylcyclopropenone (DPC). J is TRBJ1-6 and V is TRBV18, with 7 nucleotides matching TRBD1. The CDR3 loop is CASSRDSKNSPLHF. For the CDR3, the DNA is TGTGCCAGCTCACGGGACAGCAAAAACTCACCCCTCCACTTT.